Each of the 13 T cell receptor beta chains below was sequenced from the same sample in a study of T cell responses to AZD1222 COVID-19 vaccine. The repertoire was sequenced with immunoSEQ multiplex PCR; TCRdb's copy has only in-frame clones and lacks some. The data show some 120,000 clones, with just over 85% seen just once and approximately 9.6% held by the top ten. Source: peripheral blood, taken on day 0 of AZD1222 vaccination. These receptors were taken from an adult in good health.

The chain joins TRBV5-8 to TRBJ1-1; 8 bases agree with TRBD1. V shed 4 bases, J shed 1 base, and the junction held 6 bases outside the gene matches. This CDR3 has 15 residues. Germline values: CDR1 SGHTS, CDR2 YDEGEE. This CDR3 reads CASSRRTGWNTEAFF. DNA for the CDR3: TGTGCCAGCAGCCGTCGGACAGGGTGGAACACTGAAGCTTTCTTT.

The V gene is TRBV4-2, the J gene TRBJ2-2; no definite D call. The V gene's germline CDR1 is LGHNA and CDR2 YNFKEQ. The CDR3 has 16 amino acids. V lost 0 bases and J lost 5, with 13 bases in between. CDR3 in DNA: TGTGCCAGCAGCCAAGATGTCTGGGAACGGACCGGGGAGCTGTTTTTT. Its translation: CASSQDVWERTGELFF.

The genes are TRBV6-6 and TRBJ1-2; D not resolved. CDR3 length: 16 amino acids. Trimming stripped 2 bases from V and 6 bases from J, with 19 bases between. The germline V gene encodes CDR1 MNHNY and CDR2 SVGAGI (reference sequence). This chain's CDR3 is CASSYDLGPVLDGYTF. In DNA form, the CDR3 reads TGTGCCAGCAGTTACGACCTCGGTCCGGTATTGGATGGCTACACCTTC.

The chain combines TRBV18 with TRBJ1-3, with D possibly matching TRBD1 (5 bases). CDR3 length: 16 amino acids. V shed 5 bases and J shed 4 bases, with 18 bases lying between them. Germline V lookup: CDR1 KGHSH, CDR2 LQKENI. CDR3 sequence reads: CASSEQDNLGGNTIYF. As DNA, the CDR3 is TGTGCCAGCTCAGAACAGGACAACCTAGGAGGAAACACCATATATTTT.

The CDR3 here is CASRPGDLGTEAFF. As DNA, the CDR3 is TGTGCCAGCAGGCCAGGGGATCTGGGCACTGAAGCTTTCTTT. This chain joins TRBV28 and TRBJ1-1; the D gene is possibly TRBD1 (6 bases). V dropped 6 bases and J dropped 4 bases, with 15 bases sitting between them. The CDR3 has 14 amino acids. CDR1 is MDHEN and CDR2 is SYDVKM in the germline V gene.

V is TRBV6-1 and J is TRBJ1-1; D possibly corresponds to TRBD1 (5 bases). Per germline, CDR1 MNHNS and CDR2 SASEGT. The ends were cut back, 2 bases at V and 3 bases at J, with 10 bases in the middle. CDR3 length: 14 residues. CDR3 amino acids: CASSEWGGDTEAFF. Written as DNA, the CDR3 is TGTGCCAGCAGTGAATGGGGCGGTGACACTGAAGCTTTCTTT.

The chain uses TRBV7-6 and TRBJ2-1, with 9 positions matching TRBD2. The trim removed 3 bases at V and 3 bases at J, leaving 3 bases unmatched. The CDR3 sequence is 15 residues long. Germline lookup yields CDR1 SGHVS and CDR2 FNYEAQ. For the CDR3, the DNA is TGTGCCAGCAGCTTTATAGCGGGAGTCTACAATGAGCAGTTCTTC. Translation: CASSFIAGVYNEQFF.

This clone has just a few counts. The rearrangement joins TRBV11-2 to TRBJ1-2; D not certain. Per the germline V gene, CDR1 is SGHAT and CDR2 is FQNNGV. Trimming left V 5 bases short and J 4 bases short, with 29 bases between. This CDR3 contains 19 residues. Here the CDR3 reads CASSQGVSPAPERLYGYTF. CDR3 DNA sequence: TGTGCCAGCAGCCAAGGAGTGAGTCCCGCCCCAGAGAGGCTCTATGGCTACACCTTC.

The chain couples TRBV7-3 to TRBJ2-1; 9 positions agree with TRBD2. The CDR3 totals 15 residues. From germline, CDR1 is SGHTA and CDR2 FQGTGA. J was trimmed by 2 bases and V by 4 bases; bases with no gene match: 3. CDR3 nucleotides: TGTGCCAGCAGCTATAGCGGGAGCCCCTACAATGAGCAGTTCTTC. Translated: CASSYSGSPYNEQFF.

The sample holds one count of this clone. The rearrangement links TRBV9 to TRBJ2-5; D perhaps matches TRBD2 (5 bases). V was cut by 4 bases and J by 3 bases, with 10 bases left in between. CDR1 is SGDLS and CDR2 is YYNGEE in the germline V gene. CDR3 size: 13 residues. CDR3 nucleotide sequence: TGTGCCAGCAGCTCAGGACTGGAAGAGACCCAGTACTTC. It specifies CASSSGLEETQYF.

CDR3 nucleotide sequence: TGTGCCAGCAGCTTAAGGCAGGGTCCATTCTACGAGCAGTACTTC. This encodes CASSLRQGPFYEQYF. This chain joins TRBV7-3 and TRBJ2-7; D might be TRBD1 (5 bases). V shed 1 base and J shed 3 bases, with 13 bases lying between them. CDR1 and CDR2 from the germline V gene are SGHTA and FQGTGA. CDR3 length: 15 residues.

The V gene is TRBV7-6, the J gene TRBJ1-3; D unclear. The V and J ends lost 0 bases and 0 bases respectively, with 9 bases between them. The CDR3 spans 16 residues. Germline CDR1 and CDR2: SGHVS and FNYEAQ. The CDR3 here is CASSLAGPRSGNTIYF. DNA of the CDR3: TGTGCCAGCAGCTTAGCTGGGCCGCGCTCTGGAAACACCATATATTTT.

The CDR3 DNA reads TGTGCCATCGGCGGGACAGGGGATCGAGGCGGCTACACCTTC. Protein product: CAIGGTGDRGGYTF. The chain uses TRBV10-3 and TRBJ1-2, with TRBD1 identical over 10 bases. V was pared by 8 bases and J by 8 bases, with 11 bases of the junction left unmatched. The CDR3 loop spans 14 amino acids. Germline CDR1 ENHRY, CDR2 SYGVKD.